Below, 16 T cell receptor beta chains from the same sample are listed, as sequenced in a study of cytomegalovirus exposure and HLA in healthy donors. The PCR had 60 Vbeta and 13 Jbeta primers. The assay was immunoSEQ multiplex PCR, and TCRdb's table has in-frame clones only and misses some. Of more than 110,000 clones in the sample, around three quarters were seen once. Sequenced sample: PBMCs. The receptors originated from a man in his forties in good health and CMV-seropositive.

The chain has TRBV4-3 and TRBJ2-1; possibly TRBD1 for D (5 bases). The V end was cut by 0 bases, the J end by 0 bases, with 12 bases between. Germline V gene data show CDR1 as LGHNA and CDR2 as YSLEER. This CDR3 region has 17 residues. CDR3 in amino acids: CASSQDPRASSYNEQFF. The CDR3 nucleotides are TGCGCCAGCAGCCAAGATCCCAGGGCGAGCTCCTACAATGAGCAGTTCTTC.

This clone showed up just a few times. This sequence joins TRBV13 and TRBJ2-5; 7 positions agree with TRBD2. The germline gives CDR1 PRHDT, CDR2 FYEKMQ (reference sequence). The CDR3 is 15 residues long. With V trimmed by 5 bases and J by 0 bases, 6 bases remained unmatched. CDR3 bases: TGTGCCAGCAGCCTTGGGGGGGGATACCAAGAGACCCAGTACTTC. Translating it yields CASSLGGGYQETQYF.

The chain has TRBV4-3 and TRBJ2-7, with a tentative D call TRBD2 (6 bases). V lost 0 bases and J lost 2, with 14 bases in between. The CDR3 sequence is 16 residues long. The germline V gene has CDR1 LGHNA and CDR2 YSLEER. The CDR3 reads CASSQDSGPITYEQYF. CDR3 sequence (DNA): TGCGCCAGCAGCCAAGATAGCGGTCCGATTACCTACGAGCAGTACTTC.

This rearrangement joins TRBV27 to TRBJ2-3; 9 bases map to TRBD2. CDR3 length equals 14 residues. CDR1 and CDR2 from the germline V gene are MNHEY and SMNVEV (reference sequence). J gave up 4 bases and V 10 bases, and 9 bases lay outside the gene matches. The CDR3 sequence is CATAGLAGSDTQYF. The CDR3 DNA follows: TGTGCCACCGCGGGACTAGCTGGGTCAGATACGCAGTATTTT.

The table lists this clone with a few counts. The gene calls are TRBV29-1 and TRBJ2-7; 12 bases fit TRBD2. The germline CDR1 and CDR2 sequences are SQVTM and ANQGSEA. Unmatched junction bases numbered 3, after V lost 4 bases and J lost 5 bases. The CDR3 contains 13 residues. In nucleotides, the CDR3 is TGCAGCGTTGCTAGGACTAGCGGGGACGAGCAGTACTTC. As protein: CSVARTSGDEQYF.

The chain's CDR3 is CASSFHSNRDYGYTF. The CDR3 DNA is TGTGCCAGCAGTTTCCATTCCAACAGGGACTATGGCTACACCTTC. J is TRBJ1-2 and V is TRBV27; perhaps TRBD1 as D (6 bases). The CDR3 loop spans 15 amino acids. Trimming pared 3 bases from V and 3 bases from J, leaving 14 bases between. Germline CDR1 and CDR2: MNHEY and SMNVEV (reference sequence).

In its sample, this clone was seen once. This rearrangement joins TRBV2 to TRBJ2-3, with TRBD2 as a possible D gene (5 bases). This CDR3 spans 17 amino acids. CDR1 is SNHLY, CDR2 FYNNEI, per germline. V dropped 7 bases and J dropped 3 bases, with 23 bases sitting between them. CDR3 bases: TGTGCCAGCATCCAAGGCCGAGGGCCCAGCAGGACAGATACGCAGTATTTT. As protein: CASIQGRGPSRTDTQYF.

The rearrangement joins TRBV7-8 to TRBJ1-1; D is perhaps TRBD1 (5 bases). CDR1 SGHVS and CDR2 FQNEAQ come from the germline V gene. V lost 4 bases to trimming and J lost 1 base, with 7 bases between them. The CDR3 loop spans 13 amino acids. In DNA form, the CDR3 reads TGTGCCAGCAGCTGGAGGGGGAACACTGAAGCTTTCTTT. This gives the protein CASSWRGNTEAFF.

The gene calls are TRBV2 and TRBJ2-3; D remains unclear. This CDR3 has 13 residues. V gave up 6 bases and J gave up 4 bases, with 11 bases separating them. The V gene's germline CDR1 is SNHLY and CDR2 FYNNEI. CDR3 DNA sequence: TGTGCCAGCAGACGCCCCCCGGCAGATACGCAGTATTTT. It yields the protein CASRRPPADTQYF.

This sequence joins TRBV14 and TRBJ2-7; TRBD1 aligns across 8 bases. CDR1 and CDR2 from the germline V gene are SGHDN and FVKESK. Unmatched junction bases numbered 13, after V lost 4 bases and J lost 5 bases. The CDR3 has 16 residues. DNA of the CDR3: TGTGCCAGCAGCCCCCGAGGCGGGACAGGCCGCAACGAGCAGTACTTC. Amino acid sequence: CASSPRGGTGRNEQYF.

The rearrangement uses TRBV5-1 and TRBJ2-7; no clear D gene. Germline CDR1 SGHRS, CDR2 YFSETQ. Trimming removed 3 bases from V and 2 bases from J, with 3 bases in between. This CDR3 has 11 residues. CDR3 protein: CASSSTYEQYF. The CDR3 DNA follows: TGCGCCAGCAGCTCAACCTACGAGCAGTACTTC. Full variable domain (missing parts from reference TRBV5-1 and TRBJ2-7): KAGVTQTPRYLIKTRGQQVTLSCSPISGHRSVSWYQQTPGQGLQFLFEYFSETQRNKGNFPGRFSGRQFSNSRSEMNVSTLELGDSALYLCASSSTYEQYFGPGTRLTVT.

Here the CDR3 reads CASSRSTEAFF. The CDR3 DNA is TGTGCCAGCTCTAGGAGCACTGAAGCTTTCTTT. The rearrangement joins TRBV6-5 to TRBJ1-1, with D unresolved. Germline loops: CDR1 MNHEY, CDR2 SVGAGI. CDR3 length: 11 amino acids. The ends were cut back, 8 bases at V and 4 bases at J, with 8 bases in the middle.

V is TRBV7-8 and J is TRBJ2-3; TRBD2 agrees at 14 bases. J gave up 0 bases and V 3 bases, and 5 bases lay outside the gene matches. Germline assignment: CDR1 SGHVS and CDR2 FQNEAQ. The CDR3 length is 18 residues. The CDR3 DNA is TGTGCCAGCAGCTTGGGACTAGCGGGGGAGCTTAGCACAGATACGCAGTATTTT. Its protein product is CASSLGLAGELSTDTQYF.

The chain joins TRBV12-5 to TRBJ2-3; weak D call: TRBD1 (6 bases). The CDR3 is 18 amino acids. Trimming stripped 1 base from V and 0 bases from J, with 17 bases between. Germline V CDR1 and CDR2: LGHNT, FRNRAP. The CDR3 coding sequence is TGTGCTAGTGGTTTGGACCCCGCAGGGGCCGCTAGCACAGATACGCAGTATTTT. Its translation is CASGLDPAGAASTDTQYF.

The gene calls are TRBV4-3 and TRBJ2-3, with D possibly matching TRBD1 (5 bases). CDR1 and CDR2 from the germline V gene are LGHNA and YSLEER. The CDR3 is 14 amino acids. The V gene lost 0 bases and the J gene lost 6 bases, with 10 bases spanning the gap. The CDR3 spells CASSQEGKGDTQYF. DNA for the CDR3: TGCGCCAGCAGCCAAGAGGGGAAGGGGGATACGCAGTATTTT.

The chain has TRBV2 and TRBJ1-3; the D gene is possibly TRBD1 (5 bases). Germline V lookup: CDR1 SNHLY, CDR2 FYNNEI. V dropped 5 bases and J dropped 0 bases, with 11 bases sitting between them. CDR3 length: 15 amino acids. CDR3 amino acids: CASSIQGLSGNTIYF. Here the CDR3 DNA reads TGTGCCAGCAGTATTCAGGGCCTCTCTGGAAACACCATATATTTT.